This passage covers 12 T cell receptor beta chains from one sample sequenced in a study of CD8 T cells in ankylosing spondylitis. Findings and limits, study-wide: About 8 highly homologous variants made up a TCR beta motif, and this motif appeared characteristic of ankylosing spondylitis blood.

TCRdb processed the 5' RACE reads anew with MiXCR; each CDR3 protein has one entry. The data show more than 400,000 distinct CDR3 sequences, 5.3% seen once. No antigen has been assigned to these receptors. The sequencing sample was made of blood, either unsorted or a sorted T cell fraction (not recorded which). Source of these receptors: a male donor with ankylosing spondylitis.

This clonotype appeared many times. The chain combines TRBV5-1 with TRBJ2-7; 7 nucleotides agree with TRBD1. Germline CDR1 and CDR2: SGHRS and YFSETQ. CDR3 size: 14 residues. The ends lost 2 bases at V and 3 bases at J; junction bases unmatched: 5. CDR3 nucleotide sequence: TGCGCCAGCAGCTTACCGGGACAGTACTACGAGCAGTACTTC. It translates to CASSLPGQYYEQYF.

V gene TRBV5-1 combines with J gene TRBJ2-1; TRBD1 aligns across 8 bases. V shed 7 bases and J 7 bases; nucleotides not matched to a gene: 10. The CDR3 runs to 14 residues. Germline V gives CDR1 SGHRS, CDR2 YFSETQ. CDR3 in amino acids: CASATGDYVNEQFF. The CDR3 nucleotides read TGCGCCAGCGCGACAGGGGATTATGTAAATGAGCAGTTCTTC.

The rearrangement links TRBV5-1 to TRBJ2-4, with D possibly being TRBD1 (5 bases). This CDR3 comprises 13 residues. With 0 bases removed from V and 6 bases from J, the gap between germline ends came to 7 bases. Germline values: CDR1 SGHRS, CDR2 YFSETQ. The CDR3 DNA is TGCGCCAGCAGCTTGGAGGGGTCAAACATTCAGTACTTC. Translation gives CASSLEGSNIQYF. Together with reference TRBV5-1 and TRBJ2-4, the CDR3 gives the full variable domain: KAGVTQTPRYLIKTRGQQVTLSCSPISGHRSVSWYQQTPGQGLQFLFEYFSETQRNKGNFPGRFSGRQFSNSRSEMNVSTLELGDSALYLCASSLEGSNIQYFGAGTRLSVL.

This clonotype was counted ten times or more. V is TRBV4-3 and J is TRBJ1-1; no firm D call. V was pared by 0 bases and J by 4 bases, with 12 bases between. Germline CDR1 and CDR2: LGHNA and YSLEER. CDR3 size: 15 residues. The chain's CDR3 is CASSQEGSGGTEAFF. Here the CDR3 DNA reads TGCGCCAGCAGCCAAGAAGGTAGCGGAGGCACTGAAGCTTTCTTT.

CDR3: CASSQDHRGYGYTF. The CDR3 DNA reads TGCGCCAGCAGCCAAGATCACCGGGGCTATGGCTACACCTTC. The V gene is TRBV4-3, the J gene TRBJ1-2; D gene unclear. Germline lookup yields CDR1 LGHNA and CDR2 YSLEER. Trimming left V 0 bases short and J 4 bases short, with 9 bases between. The CDR3 contains 14 residues.

Ten or more counts support this clonotype. The chain uses TRBV28 and TRBJ2-2, with TRBD2 as a possible D gene (5 bases). CDR1 and CDR2 (germline): MDHEN, SYDVKM. The CDR3 contains 14 residues. Trimming took off 5 bases at V and 10 bases at J, with 17 bases between the two ends. CDR3 DNA: TGTGCCAGCAGTCCCCGCCTCAAAGCGGCGGAGCTGTTTTTT. Translation: CASSPRLKAAELFF. The complete variable domain, with remaining parts taken from reference TRBV28 and TRBJ2-2, reads DVKVTQSSRYLVKRTGEKVFLECVQDMDHENMFWYRQDPGLGLRLIYFSYDVKMKEKGDIPEGYSVSREKKERFSLILESASTNQTSMYLCASSPRLKAAELFFGEGSRLTVL.

At least ten counts were recorded for this clonotype. This chain connects TRBV7-2 to TRBJ2-1; 8 nucleotides match TRBD2. V lost 2 bases and J lost 10; bases outside the gene matches: 7. Germline lookup yields CDR1 SGHTA and CDR2 FQGNSA. CDR3 length equals 14 residues. CDR3 nucleotide sequence: TGTGCCAGCAGCTTAACCGGGGGGGGAGGAGAGCAGTTCTTC. Its translation: CASSLTGGGGEQFF.

The chain carries TRBV4-3 and TRBJ2-5; possible D gene TRBD1, 5 bases. The CDR3 sequence is 15 residues long. Germline V lookup: CDR1 LGHNA, CDR2 YSLEER. Trimming took off 0 bases at V and 2 bases at J, with 10 bases between the two ends. The CDR3 DNA reads TGCGCCAGCAGCCAAGAGGCGACAGCACAAGAGACCCAGTACTTC. Protein product: CASSQEATAQETQYF.

This clonotype was seen a few times. The chain carries TRBV7-9 and TRBJ2-2; tentative D call: TRBD1 (7 bases). The germline V gene encodes CDR1 SEHNR and CDR2 FQNEAQ (reference sequence). Trimming removed 5 bases from V and 7 bases from J, with 17 bases in between. This CDR3 has 15 amino acids. CDR3 sequence (DNA): TGTGCCAGCAGCCCAGGGGGTCCGGGAGACGGGGAGCTGTTTTTT. Encoded protein: CASSPGGPGDGELFF.

This clonotype has at least ten counts. The chain uses TRBV10-3 and TRBJ2-1, with TRBD2 matching over 10 bases. The CDR3 covers 12 residues. Per the germline V gene, CDR1 is ENHRY and CDR2 is SYGVKD. Trimming cost V 6 bases and J 10 bases; bases outside gene matches: 3. In nucleotides, the CDR3 is TGTGCCATCAGGGAAGCGGGAGGGGAGCAGTTCTTC. As protein: CAIREAGGEQFF.

This clonotype was detected many times. The genes are TRBV9 and TRBJ2-2; D is perhaps TRBD2 (6 bases). Germline loops: CDR1 SGDLS, CDR2 YYNGEE. The CDR3 covers 15 residues. With 0 bases removed from V and 7 bases from J, the gap between germline ends came to 13 bases. The CDR3 DNA is TGTGCCAGCAGCGTAGGCCTCGGGGGAGACGGGGAGCTGTTTTTT. Its protein is CASSVGLGGDGELFF.

The sample holds one count of this clonotype. With a much larger clone just one base away, this may be a read error. No conserved phenylalanine or tryptophan is present at the end of the CDR3, so a read error is the likely explanation. The chain couples TRBV28 to TRBJ2-7, with D perhaps TRBD1 or TRBD2 (5 bases each). In germline, CDR1 is MDHEN, CDR2 SYDVKM. The CDR3 totals 15 residues. V was cut by 4 bases and J by 6 bases, with 19 bases left in between. The DNA for the CDR3 is TGTGCCAGCAGTTCTAGCAGGGTACAACGCGGCGAGCAGTACCTC. This gives the protein CASSSSRVQRGEQYL.